Following are 9 T cell receptor beta chains from one sample sequenced in a study of radiation and T cells in renal cell carcinoma. Sample time point: blood 2 weeks post-SBRT. Noted treatment: 15 Gy SBRT to primary tumor, nephrectomy 4 weeks later. Data came from immunoSEQ multiplex PCR; TCRdb stores just in-frame clones and leaves some out. The sample yields roughly 140,000 clones, approximately 90% seen once. This sample comprised blood, obtained from a patient whose treatment included radiotherapy and nephrectomy. All receptors derive from a woman aged 45 to 65 with renal cell carcinoma.

J is TRBJ2-7 and V is TRBV11-2; D is undetermined. The ends were cut back, 2 bases at V and 0 bases at J, with 8 bases in the middle. CDR1 and CDR2 (germline): SGHAT, FQNNGV. This CDR3 spans 14 amino acids. In nucleotides, the CDR3 is TGTGCCAGCAGCTTAAGAGAGGTCTCCTACGAGCAGTACTTC. It is translated as CASSLREVSYEQYF.

The V and J genes are TRBV6-1 and TRBJ1-5; D may be TRBD1 (6 bases). With 6 bases removed from V and 7 bases from J, the gap between germline ends came to 13 bases. CDR3 size: 13 residues. Germline-derived CDR1 and CDR2 are MNHNS and SASEGT. The CDR3 coding sequence is TGTGCCAGCAGCAGGGGTTGGGGCCAGCCCCAGCATTTT. Translated: CASSRGWGQPQHF.

This clone turned up a few times. This chain joins TRBV29-1 and TRBJ1-1; 8 positions match TRBD1. V dropped 7 bases and J dropped 0; count of bases not matched to a gene: 4. This CDR3 has 13 residues. Germline V gene lookup returns CDR1 SQVTM and CDR2 ANQGSEA. The CDR3 nucleotides are TGCAGCGCCCGGGACAGGTTGAACACTGAAGCTTTCTTT. As protein: CSARDRLNTEAFF.

The chain combines TRBV6-5 with TRBJ2-7; TRBD2 aligns across 7 bases. The V segment lost 6 bases and the J segment 1 base; nucleotides outside the gene matches: 9. This CDR3 has 15 residues. CDR1 and CDR2 from the germline V gene are MNHEY and SVGAGI. The CDR3 DNA is TGTGCCAGCAGGCCCATGGGACTACCTTCCTACGAGCAGTACTTC. This gives the protein CASRPMGLPSYEQYF.

The V and J genes are TRBV11-3 and TRBJ2-2; D is unresolved. The CDR3 has 13 residues. V dropped 0 bases and J dropped 5 bases, with 4 bases sitting between them. Looked up from germline, CDR1 is SGHNT and CDR2 is YENEEA. The CDR3 protein is CASSLEGTGELFF. CDR3 in DNA: TGTGCCAGCAGCTTAGAGGGAACCGGGGAGCTGTTTTTT.

The chain recombines TRBV5-1 with TRBJ2-1, with TRBD1 matching 7 bases. After removal of 0 bases from V and 4 bases from J, the junction contained 1 base not matched to a gene. Germline V gives CDR1 SGHRS, CDR2 YFSETQ. This CDR3 contains 14 residues. The CDR3 coding sequence is TGCGCCAGCAGCTTGGGGGACAGATACAATGAGCAGTTCTTC. Protein: CASSLGDRYNEQFF.

This chain's CDR3 is CASSADRQGSTEAFF. The DNA for the CDR3 is TGTGCCAGCAGTGCCGATCGACAGGGGAGCACTGAAGCTTTCTTT. V usage is TRBV25-1 and J usage is TRBJ1-1, with 8 positions matching TRBD1. This CDR3 is 15 amino acids long. Trimming cost V 4 bases and J 4 bases; bases outside gene matches: 8. Germline V CDR1 and CDR2: MGHDK, SYGVNS.

V usage is TRBV18 and J usage is TRBJ1-2, with a tentative D call TRBD1 (5 bases). The germline V and J ends were trimmed by 2 bases and 0 bases, with 7 bases remaining between them. CDR1 is KGHSH and CDR2 is LQKENI in the germline V gene. This CDR3 contains 14 residues. The CDR3 spells CASSPGASNYGYTF. Here the CDR3 DNA reads TGTGCCAGCTCACCAGGGGCTTCTAACTATGGCTACACCTTC.

The chain is built from TRBV10-3 and TRBJ2-3; D is possibly TRBD1 or TRBD2 (6 bases each). Germline-derived CDR1 and CDR2 are ENHRY and SYGVKD. The CDR3 sequence is 14 residues long. Trimming stripped 6 bases from V and 0 bases from J, with 10 bases between. The CDR3 DNA sequence: TGTGCCATCAGAGAAGGGGGGAGCACAGATACGCAGTATTTT. Its translation is CAIREGGSTDTQYF.